What follows is one T cell receptor (beta chain) and its context. Here immunoSEQ multiplex PCR was the method, and the copy in TCRdb shows in-frame clones only, minus some. The repertoire has approximately 230,000 clones, 85% to 90% of them found once; the top ten carry less than 20%. This sample was included in a study of blood T cell repertoires in COVID-19. Across the whole study: Specimens from acute and convalescent COVID-19 originated in the United States, Italy and Spain. In each case, the material was cDNA or gDNA derived from T cells, B-cell-depleted T cells, or PBMCs.

Which cohort a participant joined came from the clinical history participants gave. Each recovered donor of Cohort 3 presented with two negative PCRs, clearance, or symptom resolution. The CDR3 is 14 residues long. The germline CDR1 and CDR2 sequences are LGHDT and YNNKEL (reference sequence). Trimming pared 6 bases from V and 0 bases from J, leaving 8 bases between. The chain employs TRBV3-1 (or the pseudogene TRBV3-2) and TRBJ2-2, with D maybe TRBD1 (5 bases). This clonotype was sampled from a man younger than 35 who had recovered from COVID-19. Sequenced material: PBMCs or T cells enriched from blood (not recorded which). The CDR3 DNA sequence: TGTGCCAGCAGGGACATCTCGAACACCGGGGAGCTGTTTTTT. This codes for CASRDISNTGELFF.